A single sample is the source of the 25 T cell receptor beta chains below, sequenced in a study of blood T cell repertoires in COVID-19. TCRdb keeps only in-frame clones here, not all; method: immunoSEQ multiplex PCR. The data hold about 52,000 clones, with 82% observed a single time. The sample comprised peripheral blood. The receptor source for this set is a man older than 75 with COVID-19, enrolled during active disease.

The chain is built from TRBV27 and TRBJ2-7; no clear D gene. Germline lookup yields CDR1 MNHEY and CDR2 SMNVEV (reference sequence). The CDR3 has 14 residues. Trimming shortened V by 6 bases and J by 2 bases, and 14 bases separated the two germline ends. CDR3 loop: CASSGSQSPYEQYF. In DNA form, the CDR3 reads TGTGCCAGCAGCGGGTCCCAATCCCCCTACGAGCAGTACTTC.

The gene calls are TRBV7-2 and TRBJ2-1; D gene ambiguous. V was trimmed by 1 base and J by 9 bases, leaving 10 bases between them. The CDR3 extends over 13 amino acids. CDR1 SGHTA and CDR2 FQGNSA come from the germline V gene. CDR3 in amino acids: CASSLGDSLEQFF. In DNA form, the CDR3 reads TGTGCCAGCAGCTTAGGCGACTCCCTTGAGCAGTTCTTC.

A single count supports this clone. The rearrangement joins TRBV24-1 to TRBJ2-5; 7 positions agree with TRBD1. V dropped 4 bases and J dropped 2; count of bases not matched to a gene: 6. Per the germline V gene, CDR1 is KGHDR and CDR2 is SFDVKD. The CDR3 runs 15 residues. Here the CDR3 DNA reads TGTGCCACCAGTGACCATACACAGGGGCAAGAGACCCAGTACTTC. It translates to CATSDHTQGQETQYF.

This clone was found once. This chain joins TRBV9 and TRBJ1-3, with a tentative D call TRBD1 (5 bases). The V end lost 3 bases, the J end lost 2 bases, and 15 bases lay between the germline ends. CDR1 and CDR2 (germline): SGDLS, YYNGEE. This CDR3 region has 16 residues. CDR3: CASSDRTFEPGNTIYF. DNA of the CDR3: TGTGCCAGCAGCGACAGGACGTTTGAGCCTGGAAACACCATATATTTT.

The J gene is TRBJ1-5, the V gene TRBV4-3, with 8 nucleotides matching TRBD1. V was pared by 0 bases and J by 7 bases, with 8 bases of the junction left unmatched. The germline V gene has CDR1 LGHNA and CDR2 YSLEER. The CDR3 totals 16 residues. The CDR3 here is CASSQEKDRVGQPQHF. In DNA, the CDR3 is TGCGCCAGCAGCCAAGAAAAGGACAGGGTCGGACAGCCCCAGCATTTT.

V usage is TRBV11-2 and J usage is TRBJ2-3; weak D call: TRBD1 (5 bases). Germline CDR1 is SGHAT and CDR2 is FQNNGV. The CDR3 is 15 residues long. The V gene lost 3 bases and the J gene lost 2 bases, with 12 bases spanning the gap. CDR3 in amino acids: CASSLEGQPTDTQYF. In nucleotides, the CDR3 is TGTGCCAGCAGCTTGGAAGGACAACCCACAGATACGCAGTATTTT.

The chain is built from TRBV7-2 and TRBJ1-5; 7 bases line up with TRBD1. The germline CDR1 and CDR2 sequences are SGHTA and FQGNSA. Trimming at V came to 5 bases and at J to 4 bases, leaving 8 bases not matched to a gene. The CDR3 is 15 residues long. The CDR3 is CASSPRTGGNQPQHF. As DNA, the CDR3 is TGTGCCAGCAGCCCGCGGACAGGAGGAAATCAGCCCCAGCATTTT. Full variable domain (rest looked up from reference TRBV7-2 and TRBJ1-5): GAGVSQSPSNKVTEKGKDVELRCDPISGHTALYWYRQSLGQGLEFLIYFQGNSAPDKSGLPSDRFSAERTGGSVSTLTIQRTQQEDSAVYLCASSPRTGGNQPQHFGDGTRLSIL.

The V and J genes are TRBV4-3 and TRBJ1-2, with D tentatively TRBD1 (6 bases). The germline V and J ends were trimmed by 0 bases and 2 bases, with 10 bases remaining between them. The CDR3 extends over 15 amino acids. CDR1 LGHNA and CDR2 YSLEER come from the germline V gene. DNA of the CDR3: TGCGCCAGCAGCCAAGAACTACAGGGAAACTATGGCTACACCTTC. Protein sequence: CASSQELQGNYGYTF.

This chain connects TRBV30 to TRBJ1-1, with D uncertain. The CDR3 sequence is 13 residues long. Trimming removed 2 bases from V and 0 bases from J, with 7 bases in between. Germline CDR1 GTSNPN, CDR2 SVGIG (reference sequence). CDR3: CAWSHKLNTEAFF. CDR3 nucleotides: TGTGCCTGGAGTCATAAGCTGAACACTGAAGCTTTCTTT. Variable domain in full (rest from reference TRBV30 and TRBJ1-1): SQTIHQWPATLVQPVGSPLSLECTVEGTSNPNLYWYRQAAGRGLQLLFYSVGIGQISSEVPQNLSASRPQDRQFILSSKKLLLSDSGFYLCAWSHKLNTEAFFGQGTRLTVV.

The chain is built from TRBV11-3 and TRBJ2-3, with 14 bases aligning to TRBD2. The CDR3 covers 15 residues. Germline loops: CDR1 SGHNT, CDR2 YENEEA. V was clipped by 5 bases and J by 5 bases; unmatched bases: 3. DNA of the CDR3: TGTGCCAGCAGCCGACTAGCGGGGGGGTTAGATACGCAGTATTTT. Its translation: CASSRLAGGLDTQYF.

The chain is built from TRBV12-5 and TRBJ2-7; maybe TRBD2 (5 bases). V was trimmed by 6 bases and J by 0 bases, leaving 21 bases between them. The CDR3 covers 17 residues. CDR1 and CDR2 (germline): LGHNT, FRNRAP. The DNA for the CDR3 is TGTGCTAGTGGCCCCGGCCGGACGGGGAAGGCCTCCTACGAGCAGTACGTC. This sequence encodes CASGPGRTGKASYEQYV.

This chain links TRBV5-6 with TRBJ2-7; maybe TRBD2 (5 bases). V lost 5 bases to trimming and J lost 4 bases, with 10 bases between them. CDR1 and CDR2 (germline): SGHDT, YYEEEE. The CDR3 is 12 amino acids. CDR3 bases: TGTGCCAGCAGTCGCGGGCCGTACGAGCAGTACGTC. It translates to CASSRGPYEQYV.

This rearrangement joins TRBV11-1 to TRBJ2-2; TRBD1 is a possible D gene (6 bases). Trimming removed 5 bases from V and 7 bases from J, with 11 bases in between. This CDR3 comprises 13 residues. Per the germline V gene, CDR1 is SGHAT and CDR2 is FQDESV (reference sequence). CDR3: CASSPGTFGELFF. The CDR3 DNA is TGTGCCAGCAGCCCTGGGACATTCGGGGAGCTGTTTTTT. Full variable domain (rest looked up from reference TRBV11-1 and TRBJ2-2): EAEVAQSPRYKITEKSQAVAFWCDPISGHATLYWYRQILGQGPELLVQFQDESVVDDSQLPKDRFSAERLKGVDSTLKIQPAELGDSAMYLCASSPGTFGELFFGEGSRLTVL.

The CDR3 DNA sequence: TGCGCCAGCAGCTTGTCTGGGCAGCTCTATGGCTACACCTTC. Translation gives CASSLSGQLYGYTF. The chain couples TRBV5-1 to TRBJ1-2; D ambiguous. CDR3 length: 14 amino acids. Germline loops: CDR1 SGHRS, CDR2 YFSETQ. With 1 base removed from V and 4 bases from J, the gap between germline ends came to 11 bases.

This clone was recorded once. V and J are TRBV2 and TRBJ1-5; possibly TRBD1 for D (6 bases). There are 14 residues in the CDR3. The V gene lost 6 bases and the J gene lost 0 bases, with 9 bases spanning the gap. Germline assignment: CDR1 SNHLY and CDR2 FYNNEI. The CDR3, as DNA: TGTGCCAGCAGGGACAGTTATAGCAATCAGCCCCAGCATTTT. Protein sequence: CASRDSYSNQPQHF. The full variable domain, completed using reference TRBV2 and TRBJ1-5, is EPEVTQTPSHQVTQMGQEVILRCVPISNHLYFYWYRQILGQKVEFLVSFYNNEISEKSEIFDDQFSVERPDGSNFTLKIRSTKLEDSAMYFCASRDSYSNQPQHFGDGTRLSIL.

J is TRBJ2-2 and V is TRBV9; TRBD1 matches 7 bases. Trimming removed 0 bases from V and 6 bases from J; junction bases left unmatched: 8. The germline CDR1 and CDR2 sequences are SGDLS and YYNGEE. This CDR3 spans 16 amino acids. The CDR3, as DNA: TGTGCCAGCAGCGTAGATACAGGGGTGGTTTCCGGGGAGCTGTTTTTT. As protein: CASSVDTGVVSGELFF.

This rearrangement joins TRBV15 to TRBJ1-2; D is possibly TRBD1 (6 bases). The germline V and J ends were trimmed by 1 base and 4 bases, with 13 bases remaining between them. CDR1 and CDR2 from the germline V gene are LNHNV and YYDKDF (reference sequence). CDR3 length: 15 amino acids. CDR3 bases: TGTGCCACCAGCAGAGGGGCGGCGGGGGCCTATGGCTACACCTTC. Translated: CATSRGAAGAYGYTF.

This clone was found once. The chain joins TRBV5-5 to TRBJ1-3; D is uncertain. V was pared by 4 bases and J by 0 bases, with 8 bases between. This CDR3 is 14 amino acids long. The germline V gene encodes CDR1 SGHKS and CDR2 YYEKEE (reference sequence). This CDR3 reads CASSNPGSGNTIYF. CDR3 coding DNA: TGTGCCAGCAGCAATCCGGGCTCTGGAAACACCATATATTTT.

This clone has just a few counts. The rearrangement links TRBV5-1 to TRBJ1-2, with 8 bases aligning to TRBD1. The junction had 5 bases not matched to a gene; V was cut back by 4 bases and J by 0 bases. The CDR3 runs 15 residues. Germline CDR1 reads SGHRS; CDR2 reads YFSETQ. The CDR3 sequence: CASSAAGQANYGYTF. CDR3 bases: TGCGCCAGCAGCGCCGCGGGACAGGCTAACTATGGCTACACCTTC.

The CDR3 DNA reads TGTGCCAGCAGCTTGGGACTAGCGGGGCGTAGCACAGATACGCAGTATTTT. Translated: CASSLGLAGRSTDTQYF. V gene TRBV11-2 combines with J gene TRBJ2-3; 13 nucleotides align to TRBD2. The CDR3 consists of 17 residues. The germline CDR1 and CDR2 sequences are SGHAT and FQNNGV. V shed 3 bases and J 0 bases; nucleotides not matched to a gene: 3.

This chain joins TRBV5-1 and TRBJ1-2, with D hard to call. Germline loops: CDR1 SGHRS, CDR2 YFSETQ. V lost 2 bases, J lost 5 bases, and 10 bases lay in between. CDR3 size: 13 residues. This CDR3 is CASSFGSAYGYTF. CDR3 nucleotides: TGCGCCAGCAGCTTCGGGTCAGCTTATGGCTACACCTTC.

This clone was seen a handful of times. This sequence joins TRBV11-2 and TRBJ2-7; possibly TRBD2 for D (7 bases). Germline values: CDR1 SGHAT, CDR2 FQNNGV. The V gene lost 0 bases and the J gene lost 2 bases, with 11 bases spanning the gap. The CDR3 runs to 15 residues. CDR3 DNA: TGTGCCAGCAGCTTAGAGAGGGGGGGGCCCTACGAGCAGTACTTC. Translation gives CASSLERGGPYEQYF.

This clone has just one count. The rearrangement uses TRBV5-1 and TRBJ1-2; the D gene is possibly TRBD1 (6 bases). The CDR3 is 17 amino acids. Germline CDR1 is SGHRS and CDR2 is YFSETQ. V lost 0 bases to trimming and J lost 3 bases, with 18 bases between them. CDR3 nucleotides: TGCGCCAGCAGCTTGGGGCTCGGGCAGGGGTCCGACTATGGCTACACCTTC. It translates to CASSLGLGQGSDYGYTF.

CDR3 region: CASSVGGTTNYGYTF. CDR3 sequence (DNA): TGTGCCAGCAGCGTAGGAGGTACTACTAACTATGGCTACACCTTC. The rearrangement joins TRBV9 to TRBJ1-2; D is uncertain. The CDR3 sequence is 15 residues long. V lost 0 bases and J lost 0, with 9 bases in between. CDR1 is SGDLS, CDR2 YYNGEE, per germline. The whole variable domain, remainder taken from reference TRBV9 and TRBJ1-2, is DSGVTQTPKHLITATGQRVTLRCSPRSGDLSVYWYQQSLDQGLQFLIQYYNGEERAKGNILERFSAQQFPDLHSELNLSSLELGDSALYFCASSVGGTTNYGYTFGSGTRLTVV.

CDR3 nucleotides: TGTGCCAGCAGCCTATCGACCAGGGGAATGGGCACTGAAGCTTTCTTT. Translation gives CASSLSTRGMGTEAFF. V and J are TRBV5-4 and TRBJ1-1; a weak D match, TRBD1 (6 bases). Germline V gives CDR1 SGHNT, CDR2 YYREEE (reference sequence). The V gene lost 4 bases and the J gene lost 4 bases, with 20 bases spanning the gap. The CDR3 sequence is 16 residues long.